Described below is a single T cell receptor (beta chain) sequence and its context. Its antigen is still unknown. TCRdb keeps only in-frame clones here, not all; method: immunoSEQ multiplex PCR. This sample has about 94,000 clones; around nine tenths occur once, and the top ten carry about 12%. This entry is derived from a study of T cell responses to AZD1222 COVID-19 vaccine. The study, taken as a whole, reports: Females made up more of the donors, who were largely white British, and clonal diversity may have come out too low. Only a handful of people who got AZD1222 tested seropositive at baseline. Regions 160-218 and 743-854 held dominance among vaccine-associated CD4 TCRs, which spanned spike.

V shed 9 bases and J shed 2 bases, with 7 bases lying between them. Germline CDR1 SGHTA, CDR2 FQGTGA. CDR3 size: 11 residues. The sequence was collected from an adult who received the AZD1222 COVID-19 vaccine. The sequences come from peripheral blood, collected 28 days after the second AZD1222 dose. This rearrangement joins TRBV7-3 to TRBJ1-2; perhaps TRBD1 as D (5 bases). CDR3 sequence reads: CASPGNYGYTF. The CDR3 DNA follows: TGTGCCAGTCCAGGGAACTATGGCTACACCTTC.